This T cell receptor (beta chain) was identified in a study of blood T cells in healthy people across ages. Primers used in a second PCR of roughly 7 to 11 cycles were a sample-barcoded 5' primer and a J-beta primer mix. Each cDNA molecule carried a tag from a template-switch adaptor that contained 12 random nucleotides. Researchers report that each sample yielded at least 2.5 million CDR3-containing paired-end reads. TCRdb redid the calling of the 5' RACE reads with MiXCR, one entry per CDR3 protein. Seen here are about a million distinct CDR3 sequences, roughly 51% observed once, and the top ten hold roughly a fifth. The CDR3 has 16 residues. CDR1 ENHRY and CDR2 SYGVKD come from the germline V gene. Unmatched junction bases numbered 13, after V lost 6 bases and J lost 4 bases. They isolated at least 6.5 million PBMCs from each sample. The sample holds a few counts of this clonotype.

This clonotype was obtained from a woman aged 60-70 years in good health. Sequenced sample: blood. The V gene is TRBV10-3, the J gene TRBJ2-3; 7 bases agree with TRBD2. This CDR3 is CAISRGGAGAPDTQYF. DNA for the CDR3: TGTGCCATCAGCCGGGGAGGGGCGGGAGCACCAGATACGCAGTATTTT.